These T cell receptor beta chains were read from a single sample in a study of T cells in pancreatic ductal adenocarcinoma. Data came from immunoSEQ multiplex PCR; TCRdb stores just in-frame clones and leaves some out. The table records roughly 17,000 clones, around 91% of them present only once. The sequencing sample was made of PBMCs. The origin of the receptors is a human donor with pancreatic ductal adenocarcinoma. Both conserved end residues are part of each CDR3. Each record gives: D gene, J gene, clone size, V gene, CDR3 DNA, CDR3 protein. The D gene is left open where the match is weak. Clone size is shown for a subset of rows, as once, few, many or a class of expanded clone.

d_call: NA
j_call: TRBJ1-3
clone_size: once
v_call: TRBV6-1
cdr3_nt: TGTGCCAGCAGTGAAGCCCCTGGGGGCCCCGGGCCCGGAAACACCATATATTTT
cdr3_aa: CASSEAPGGPGPGNTIYF

d_call: NA
j_call: TRBJ2-2
clone_size: NA
v_call: TRBV19
cdr3_nt: TGTGCCAGTAGTATAGATCGGGACTCGAACACCGGGGAGCTGTTTTTT
cdr3_aa: CASSIDRDSNTGELFF

d_call: NA
j_call: TRBJ1-1
clone_size: NA
v_call: TRBV25-1
cdr3_nt: TGTGCCAGCAGTGAATACCCGGACGAGAACACTGAAGCTTTCTTT
cdr3_aa: CASSEYPDENTEAFF

d_call: TRBD1
j_call: TRBJ1-2
clone_size: once
v_call: TRBV4-3
cdr3_nt: TGCGCCAGCAGCCAAGATCGGGACAGGGGGATTTATAACTATGGCTACACCTTC
cdr3_aa: CASSQDRDRGIYNYGYTF

d_call: TRBD1
j_call: TRBJ2-7
clone_size: NA
v_call: TRBV7-3
cdr3_nt: TGTGCCAGCAGCTTAGCCGGGACAGGCTACGAGCAGTACTTC
cdr3_aa: CASSLAGTGYEQYF

d_call: NA
j_call: TRBJ1-3
clone_size: NA
v_call: TRBV5-6
cdr3_nt: TGTGCCAGCAGCTTGGCCGCGGCAGGAACCAGCTCTGGAAACACCATATATTTT
cdr3_aa: CASSLAAAGTSSGNTIYF

d_call: TRBD1
j_call: TRBJ1-2
clone_size: NA
v_call: TRBV30
cdr3_nt: TGTGCCTGGAGTGTACAGGGGGGTCGCGGTGGCTACACCTTC
cdr3_aa: CAWSVQGGRGGYTF

d_call: NA
j_call: TRBJ1-2
clone_size: NA
v_call: TRBV30
cdr3_nt: TGTGCCTGGAGTCCCACGGCGGTAGAATTGGCACTAAGCGGCTACACCTTC
cdr3_aa: CAWSPTAVELALSGYTF

d_call: NA
j_call: TRBJ2-7
clone_size: NA
v_call: TRBV5-5
cdr3_nt: TGTGCCAGCAGCTTGGCCAAGGATAGGTGGTCCTACGAGCAGTACTTC
cdr3_aa: CASSLAKDRWSYEQYF

d_call: TRBD1
j_call: TRBJ2-2
clone_size: NA
v_call: TRBV27
cdr3_nt: TGTGCCAGCAGTGCCGAATCCCCGGGACAGGGGTTCACCGGGGAGCTGTTTTTT
cdr3_aa: CASSAESPGQGFTGELFF

d_call: TRBD1
j_call: TRBJ2-7
clone_size: NA
v_call: TRBV27
cdr3_nt: TGTGCCAGCAGTTTGTCCGACAGGGGGATCTCCTACGAGCAGTACTTC
cdr3_aa: CASSLSDRGISYEQYF

d_call: TRBD1
j_call: TRBJ2-1
clone_size: NA
v_call: TRBV19
cdr3_nt: TGTGCCAGTAGTATAACTCCGGGACAGGGGAGTCGGGATGAGCAGTTCTTC
cdr3_aa: CASSITPGQGSRDEQFF

d_call: TRBD1
j_call: TRBJ1-4
clone_size: NA
v_call: TRBV7-8
cdr3_nt: TGTGCCAGCACCCCCAGGGAGAGACAGGGGTCCCTCTCTCCTAATGAAAAACTGTTTTTT
cdr3_aa: CASTPRERQGSLSPNEKLFF

d_call: NA
j_call: TRBJ1-2
clone_size: NA
v_call: TRBV27
cdr3_nt: TGTGCCAGCAGTTTGGGGGCCAACTATGGCTACACCTTC
cdr3_aa: CASSLGANYGYTF

d_call: NA
j_call: TRBJ1-5
clone_size: NA
v_call: TRBV7-2
cdr3_nt: TGTGCCAGCAGCTTAGCGGGGAAGCCCCAGCATTTT
cdr3_aa: CASSLAGKPQHF

d_call: TRBD1
j_call: TRBJ1-1
clone_size: once
v_call: TRBV30
cdr3_nt: TGTGCCTGGAGTGTGGGAGGGGGGACAGGGAATTGGCGGAACACTGAAGCTTTCTTT
cdr3_aa: CAWSVGGGTGNWRNTEAFF

d_call: TRBD2
j_call: TRBJ2-5
clone_size: NA
v_call: TRBV6-6
cdr3_nt: TGTGCCAGCAGTTCCTCTGGGGGGGGGCAAGAGACCCAGTACTTC
cdr3_aa: CASSSSGGGQETQYF

d_call: TRBD1
j_call: TRBJ1-1
clone_size: NA
v_call: TRBV18
cdr3_nt: TGTGCCAGCTCACCACCGGTTCGTCTTACGGGACAGACATTGGGCACTGAAGCTTTCTTT
cdr3_aa: CASSPPVRLTGQTLGTEAFF

d_call: TRBD1
j_call: TRBJ1-1
clone_size: NA
v_call: TRBV5-6
cdr3_nt: TGTGCCAGCAGCTACCTGGGACAGGGGGGCACTGAAGCTTTCTTT
cdr3_aa: CASSYLGQGGTEAFF

d_call: TRBD2
j_call: TRBJ2-1
clone_size: once
v_call: TRBV30
cdr3_nt: TGTGCCTGGAGGGAACTTCCGGGACTAGCGGGGGGCCGCTCCTACAATGAGCAGTTCTTC
cdr3_aa: CAWRELPGLAGGRSYNEQFF

d_call: TRBD1
j_call: TRBJ1-1
clone_size: NA
v_call: TRBV29-1
cdr3_nt: TGCAGCGTTGAAGATCTAGGACAGGGGGCTCCCGAAAACACTGAAGCTTTCTTT
cdr3_aa: CSVEDLGQGAPENTEAFF

d_call: NA
j_call: TRBJ1-1
clone_size: NA
v_call: TRBV18
cdr3_nt: TGTGCCAGCTCACCCAGGGAGGGCACTGAAGCTTTCTTT
cdr3_aa: CASSPREGTEAFF

d_call: NA
j_call: TRBJ2-4
clone_size: once
v_call: TRBV9
cdr3_nt: TGTGCCAGCAGTAAGAAGGGTGGCAGGGCGGCCAAAAACATTCAGTACTTC
cdr3_aa: CASSKKGGRAAKNIQYF

d_call: TRBD1
j_call: TRBJ1-4
clone_size: once
v_call: TRBV18
cdr3_nt: TGTGCCAGCTCACCCTCCTCAGGGGGGACAACTAATGAAAAACTGTTTTTT
cdr3_aa: CASSPSSGGTTNEKLFF

d_call: TRBD1
j_call: TRBJ1-2
clone_size: few
v_call: TRBV5-4
cdr3_nt: TGTGCCAGCAGCCCGGACAGGGCTTACGGCTACACCTTC
cdr3_aa: CASSPDRAYGYTF

d_call: TRBD1
j_call: TRBJ1-2
clone_size: few
v_call: TRBV28
cdr3_nt: TGTGCCAGCACCCAGGGGGCGCCGAGGGGCTACACCTTC
cdr3_aa: CASTQGAPRGYTF

d_call: NA
j_call: TRBJ1-2
clone_size: NA
v_call: TRBV7-2
cdr3_nt: TGTGCCAGCAGCAGTCAGGGGATTGATGGCTACACCTTC
cdr3_aa: CASSSQGIDGYTF

d_call: NA
j_call: TRBJ1-2
clone_size: NA
v_call: TRBV4-1
cdr3_nt: TGCGCCAGCAGCCAATCCCCCGGAACTTTTGCTAACTATGGCTACACCTTC
cdr3_aa: CASSQSPGTFANYGYTF

d_call: NA
j_call: TRBJ2-4
clone_size: NA
v_call: TRBV5-8
cdr3_nt: TGTGCCAGCAGCCAAGTCGGGCACAACATTCAGTACTTC
cdr3_aa: CASSQVGHNIQYF

d_call: NA
j_call: TRBJ1-6
clone_size: NA
v_call: TRBV4-2
cdr3_nt: TGTGCCAGCAGCCAAGATCTAGTAGGGTCTGATTCACCCCTCCACTTT
cdr3_aa: CASSQDLVGSDSPLHF

d_call: TRBD1
j_call: TRBJ2-7
clone_size: NA
v_call: TRBV4-3
cdr3_nt: TGCGCCAGCAGCCAGGTAGGGGTACAGGGGTCCTACGAGCAGTACTTC
cdr3_aa: CASSQVGVQGSYEQYF

d_call: NA
j_call: TRBJ2-7
clone_size: NA
v_call: TRBV7-3
cdr3_nt: TGTGCCAGCAGCTTAACGGGCCAGGGTTCCTACGAGCAGTACTTC
cdr3_aa: CASSLTGQGSYEQYF

d_call: NA
j_call: TRBJ1-4
clone_size: NA
v_call: TRBV19
cdr3_nt: TGTGCCAGTAGTATGGGGGTCAGGGTTAATGAAAAACTGTTTTTT
cdr3_aa: CASSMGVRVNEKLFF

d_call: TRBD1
j_call: TRBJ1-1
clone_size: NA
v_call: TRBV18
cdr3_nt: TGTGCCAGCTCACCATCGACAGGGCCGAACACTGAAGCTTTCTTT
cdr3_aa: CASSPSTGPNTEAFF

d_call: NA
j_call: TRBJ1-1
clone_size: NA
v_call: TRBV5-1
cdr3_nt: TGCGCCAGCAGCTTGGCCGGCAGGGGGAACACTGAAGCTTTCTTT
cdr3_aa: CASSLAGRGNTEAFF

d_call: TRBD1
j_call: TRBJ2-1
clone_size: NA
v_call: TRBV6-4
cdr3_nt: TGTGCCAGCAGTGACTCGTCGCAGGACAGGGGGCGCAATGAGCAGTTCTTC
cdr3_aa: CASSDSSQDRGRNEQFF

d_call: NA
j_call: TRBJ1-2
clone_size: NA
v_call: TRBV18
cdr3_nt: TGTGCCAGCTCACCACCGAGTAGACAGTTCTATGGCTACACCTTC
cdr3_aa: CASSPPSRQFYGYTF

d_call: TRBD1
j_call: TRBJ1-2
clone_size: NA
v_call: TRBV27
cdr3_nt: TGTGCCAGCAGTTTCGGACAGGCCTATGGCTACACCTTC
cdr3_aa: CASSFGQAYGYTF

d_call: TRBD1
j_call: TRBJ1-2
clone_size: NA
v_call: TRBV25-1
cdr3_nt: TGTGCCAGCAGTGAATTAGGCTCCGGGACAGAAGATGGCTACACCTTC
cdr3_aa: CASSELGSGTEDGYTF

d_call: NA
j_call: TRBJ2-5
clone_size: NA
v_call: TRBV11-2
cdr3_nt: TGTGCCAGCAGCTTAGTCGGAGGTGAAGTAGGGGTGACCCAGTACTTC
cdr3_aa: CASSLVGGEVGVTQYF

d_call: TRBD2
j_call: TRBJ2-5
clone_size: NA
v_call: TRBV6-5
cdr3_nt: TGTGCCAGCTATAATAGACTAGCGGGAAAAGAGACCCAGTACTTC
cdr3_aa: CASYNRLAGKETQYF

d_call: NA
j_call: TRBJ1-1
clone_size: NA
v_call: TRBV15
cdr3_nt: TGTGCCACCAGCCCCCGAAGGAGGGGAGCTAGGTTAATAACTGAAGCTTTCTTT
cdr3_aa: CATSPRRRGARLITEAFF

d_call: NA
j_call: TRBJ2-6
clone_size: NA
v_call: TRBV14
cdr3_nt: TGTGCCAGCAGCCAAAGCTCTGGGGCCAACGTCCTGACTTTC
cdr3_aa: CASSQSSGANVLTF

d_call: NA
j_call: TRBJ1-2
clone_size: NA
v_call: TRBV27
cdr3_nt: TGTGCCAGCAGTTTTGGGGGGCGCGTATATGGCTACACCTTC
cdr3_aa: CASSFGGRVYGYTF

d_call: TRBD1
j_call: TRBJ1-2
clone_size: NA
v_call: TRBV19
cdr3_nt: TGTGCCAGTAGTCTGCAAACAGGGGCCGTTATGGATGGCTACACCTTC
cdr3_aa: CASSLQTGAVMDGYTF

d_call: NA
j_call: TRBJ2-3
clone_size: NA
v_call: TRBV5-1
cdr3_nt: TGCGCCAGCAGCTTGGCACAGAATACAGATACGCAGTATTTT
cdr3_aa: CASSLAQNTDTQYF

d_call: NA
j_call: TRBJ1-2
clone_size: NA
v_call: TRBV28
cdr3_nt: TGTGCCAGCAGCCATTATGCGTTTGGGGGCCAAGGCTCCTATGGCTACACCTTC
cdr3_aa: CASSHYAFGGQGSYGYTF

d_call: TRBD2
j_call: TRBJ2-5
clone_size: NA
v_call: TRBV7-9
cdr3_nt: TGTGCCAGCAGCTTGGTCCTAGCGGGACAAGAGACCCAGTACTTC
cdr3_aa: CASSLVLAGQETQYF

d_call: NA
j_call: TRBJ2-5
clone_size: NA
v_call: TRBV5-1
cdr3_nt: TGCGCCAGCAGCTATGAGGTTAGGCAAGAGACCCAGTACTTC
cdr3_aa: CASSYEVRQETQYF

d_call: TRBD2
j_call: TRBJ2-7
clone_size: NA
v_call: TRBV7-9
cdr3_nt: TGTGCCAGCAGCATACTGCGGGGGGACGACTCCTACGAGCAGTACTTC
cdr3_aa: CASSILRGDDSYEQYF

d_call: TRBD1
j_call: TRBJ1-2
clone_size: once
v_call: TRBV4-3
cdr3_nt: TGCGCCAGCAGCCAAGATGAGGGCCCCGGGACAGGTGTCCGCTACACCTTC
cdr3_aa: CASSQDEGPGTGVRYTF

d_call: TRBD2
j_call: TRBJ2-3
clone_size: NA
v_call: TRBV7-2
cdr3_nt: TGTGCCAGCAGCTTAAGACTAGCGGTCACAGATACGCAGTATTTT
cdr3_aa: CASSLRLAVTDTQYF

d_call: TRBD1
j_call: TRBJ1-5
clone_size: NA
v_call: TRBV7-8
cdr3_nt: TGTGCCAGCAGCTTAAGGGACAGCTATAGCAATCAGCCCCAGCATTTT
cdr3_aa: CASSLRDSYSNQPQHF

d_call: NA
j_call: TRBJ1-2
clone_size: NA
v_call: TRBV19
cdr3_nt: TGTGCCAGTAGTATAGGACAGTTTGATGGCTACACCTTC
cdr3_aa: CASSIGQFDGYTF

d_call: TRBD1
j_call: TRBJ1-2
clone_size: NA
v_call: TRBV10-3
cdr3_nt: TGTGCCATCAGTGAGGGGAGACAGGGGCAGGGCTATGGCTACACCTTC
cdr3_aa: CAISEGRQGQGYGYTF

d_call: NA
j_call: TRBJ2-2
clone_size: once
v_call: TRBV7-8
cdr3_nt: TGTGCCAGCAGCTTAGCGTGGGGGGGGCTGGTCACCGGGGAGCTGTTTTTT
cdr3_aa: CASSLAWGGLVTGELFF

d_call: NA
j_call: TRBJ2-1
clone_size: NA
v_call: TRBV5-4
cdr3_nt: TGTGCCAGCAGCCCCCGGGACATCTACAATGAGCAGTTCTTC
cdr3_aa: CASSPRDIYNEQFF